This T cell receptor (beta chain) was recovered during a study of T-cell memory formation after mild COVID-19. This clonotype was picked up a small number of times. No antigen is known for it. V shed 5 bases and J shed 7 bases, with 14 bases lying between them. The CDR3 has 14 amino acids. Per germline, CDR1 SGHTA and CDR2 FQGNSA. Amplification by 5'RACE using constant-segment primers produced TCR alpha and TCR beta cDNA libraries that carried sample barcodes and UMIs. TCRdb re-derived calls from the 5' RACE reads in MiXCR, one entry per CDR3 protein. The sample consists of around 310,000 distinct CDR3 sequences, 15% to 20% of them appearing once. General study points: Whereas later expanders leaned CD4+, clones contracting day 15 to 85 showed a balanced CD4/CD8 makeup.

The origin of this receptor is a man between 18 and 29 years old who had mild COVID-19 (a few samples of this study predate the infection). Cell type and time point are not known. This sequence joins TRBV7-2 and TRBJ1-4; D remains unclear. Sequencing was done on a sample of PBMCs or a T cell subset sorted from them (not recorded which). The CDR3 loop is CASSDRAYGEKLFF. The CDR3 region has the DNA TGTGCCAGCAGCGACCGGGCCTACGGTGAAAAACTGTTTTTT.